Following are 24 T cell receptor beta chains from one sample sequenced in a study of T cells in tuberculosis (dated 2018 in TCRdb). The library was obtained by the immunoSEQ multiplex PCR assay. Here the immuneACCESS table is served through TCRdb, limited to in-frame sequences with V and J called. Missing clones are a known gap in these copies; in checked studies unresolved V genes cover under half, and the rest lacks a known reason. This sample has tens of thousands of clones in its table, and 95% of those were observed once. The ten largest clones take up roughly 2.3% of the sample. Source material: PBMCs. These receptors were collected from a donor aged 5 to 30 with latent tuberculosis or without tuberculosis infection.

The rearrangement links TRBV18 to TRBJ2-6; perhaps TRBD2 as D (5 bases). V dropped 3 bases and J dropped 2 bases, with 8 bases sitting between them. This CDR3 region has 15 residues. Per the germline V gene, CDR1 is KGHSH and CDR2 is LQKENI. The CDR3 sequence is CASSPRETGANVLTF. The CDR3 coding sequence is TGTGCCAGCTCACCCCGGGAAACTGGGGCCAACGTCCTGACTTTC.

The CDR3 here is CASSLDGRGSGTEAFF. The CDR3 coding sequence is TGTGCCAGCAGCTTAGATGGCAGGGGGTCGGGGACTGAAGCTTTCTTT. This chain uses TRBV7-6 with TRBJ1-1, with TRBD1 matching 7 bases. This CDR3 is 16 amino acids long. Losses at the gene ends were 1 base for V and 5 bases for J; bases not matched to a gene: 10. Germline CDR1 is SGHVS and CDR2 is FNYEAQ.

V usage is TRBV6-4 and J usage is TRBJ2-1; the match to TRBD2 covers 10 bases. The length of the CDR3 is 14 residues. Germline CDR1 MRHNA, CDR2 SNTAGT. The junction had 5 bases not matched to a gene; V was cut back by 5 bases and J by 7 bases. DNA of the CDR3: TGTGCCAGCAGTAGCGGGAGGGAAGGGAATGAGCAGTTCTTC. It encodes CASSSGREGNEQFF.

V gene TRBV5-4 combines with J gene TRBJ2-1, with TRBD1 identical over 9 bases. The germline V gene has CDR1 SGHNT and CDR2 YYREEE (reference sequence). V trimming: 5 bases; J trimming: 4 bases; junction bases outside the gene matches: 7. The length of the CDR3 is 15 residues. CDR3 DNA: TGTGCCAGCAGACCCGGGACAGGGCTTTACAATGAGCAGTTCTTC. It codes for CASRPGTGLYNEQFF.

This chain joins TRBV5-1 and TRBJ2-1; 9 bases align to TRBD2. The CDR3 has 16 residues. Trimming cost V 0 bases and J 5 bases; bases outside gene matches: 6. CDR1 is SGHRS, CDR2 YFSETQ, per germline. Here the CDR3 reads CASSLGKIAGDNEQFF. The CDR3 nucleotides read TGCGCCAGCAGCTTGGGGAAAATAGCGGGGGACAATGAGCAGTTCTTC.

The chain combines TRBV14 with TRBJ2-7; possibly TRBD1 for D (5 bases). Trimming removed 4 bases from V and 2 bases from J, with 9 bases in between. Germline V gene data show CDR1 as SGHDN and CDR2 as FVKESK. This CDR3 contains 13 residues. CDR3 residues: CASSRQRAYEQYF. The CDR3, as DNA: TGTGCCAGCAGCCGACAGAGAGCCTACGAGCAGTACTTC.

The chain is built from TRBV6-6 and TRBJ2-3; perhaps TRBD2 as D (6 bases). Germline CDR1 is MNHNY and CDR2 is SVGAGI (reference sequence). The CDR3 has 14 amino acids. The V end lost 8 bases, the J end lost 2 bases, and 14 bases lay between the germline ends. CDR3 protein: CASSRLANTDTQYF. The CDR3 region has the DNA TGTGCCAGCTCTCGCCTAGCGAACACAGATACGCAGTATTTT.

The chain is built from TRBV15 and TRBJ2-7, with D maybe TRBD1 (6 bases). The CDR3 runs to 14 residues. With 0 bases removed from V and 7 bases from J, the gap between germline ends came to 13 bases. Per germline, CDR1 LNHNV and CDR2 YYDKDF (reference sequence). The CDR3 sequence is CATSRDRGPREQYF. The DNA for the CDR3 is TGTGCCACCAGCAGAGACAGGGGTCCTAGGGAGCAGTACTTC.

The CDR3 loop reads CASSLSGGWADTQYF. CDR3 coding DNA: TGTGCCAGCAGTTTATCGGGGGGGTGGGCAGATACGCAGTATTTT. This chain joins TRBV27 and TRBJ2-3; TRBD2 aligns across 7 bases. The V segment lost 0 bases and the J segment 4 bases; nucleotides outside the gene matches: 4. Germline V gene sequence: CDR1 MNHEY, CDR2 SMNVEV (reference sequence). CDR3 length equals 15 residues.

This chain joins TRBV14 and TRBJ1-2, with 9 positions matching TRBD1. Germline V CDR1 and CDR2: SGHDN, FVKESK. V shed 6 bases, J shed 4 bases, and the junction held 3 bases outside the gene matches. This CDR3 contains 13 residues. The CDR3 region is CASSWGQGYGYTF. Written as DNA, the CDR3 is TGTGCCAGCAGTTGGGGACAGGGCTATGGCTACACCTTC.

The chain is built from TRBV6-5 and TRBJ1-1; no definite D call. Germline V lookup: CDR1 MNHEY, CDR2 SVGAGI. The ends were cut back, 0 bases at V and 1 base at J, with 12 bases in the middle. CDR3 size: 16 residues. In nucleotides, the CDR3 is TGTGCCAGCAGTTACTCGGGAGGGTATACGAACACTGAAGCTTTCTTT. Its protein is CASSYSGGYTNTEAFF.

This chain joins TRBV19 and TRBJ2-1; 9 bases are a match to TRBD1. Germline V lookup: CDR1 LNHDA, CDR2 SQIVND (reference sequence). Losses at the gene ends were 5 bases for V and 2 bases for J; bases not matched to a gene: 7. This CDR3 has 16 residues. The CDR3 coding sequence is TGTGCCAGTAGTTTTACCGGGACAGGGCCCTACAATGAGCAGTTCTTC. Its protein is CASSFTGTGPYNEQFF.

This chain uses TRBV6-5 with TRBJ1-3; D is uncertain. Per the germline V gene, CDR1 is MNHEY and CDR2 is SVGAGI. The CDR3 has 14 amino acids. V lost 5 bases, J lost 0 bases, and 8 bases lay in between. CDR3 sequence reads: CASSAIYSGNTIYF. CDR3 DNA: TGTGCCAGCAGTGCGATCTACTCTGGAAACACCATATATTTT.

The V and J genes are TRBV19 and TRBJ1-5; 8 bases match TRBD1. Germline trimming cut 5 bases from V and 5 bases from J; bases unmatched to any gene: 8. The CDR3 consists of 15 residues. Germline CDR1 LNHDA, CDR2 SQIVND (reference sequence). The CDR3 DNA reads TGTGCCAGTAGTTACGGGACAGGTAGGCATCAGCCCCAGCATTTT. It is translated as CASSYGTGRHQPQHF.

The chain has TRBV7-9 and TRBJ2-1, with 11 bases aligning to TRBD2. In germline, CDR1 is SEHNR, CDR2 FQNEAQ (reference sequence). This CDR3 is built from 16 residues. After removal of 4 bases from V and 5 bases from J, the junction contained 7 bases not matched to a gene. CDR3 amino acids: CASSSLAGGRDNEQFF. The DNA for the CDR3 is TGTGCCAGCAGCTCATTAGCGGGAGGGCGGGACAATGAGCAGTTCTTC. Combining the CDR3 with reference TRBV7-9 and TRBJ2-1 gives the whole variable domain DTGVSQNPRHKITKRGQNVTFRCDPISEHNRLYWYRQTLGQGPEFLTYFQNEAQLEKSRLLSDRFSAERPKGSFSTLEIQRTEQGDSAMYLCASSSLAGGRDNEQFFGPGTRLTVL.

This clone has only one observation. V is TRBV9 and J is TRBJ2-3, with D maybe TRBD2 (5 bases). CDR3 length: 14 residues. Trimming took off 0 bases at V and 5 bases at J, with 10 bases between the two ends. Germline V gene data show CDR1 as SGDLS and CDR2 as YYNGEE. CDR3 protein: CASSVGRGLDTQYF. DNA for the CDR3: TGTGCCAGCAGCGTAGGTAGAGGGTTAGATACGCAGTATTTT.

V is TRBV7-9 and J is TRBJ2-2; a possible D gene is TRBD2 (6 bases). Trimming took 5 bases from V and 5 from J, leaving 24 bases between them. There are 18 residues in the CDR3. The germline V gene has CDR1 SEHNR and CDR2 FQNEAQ (reference sequence). The CDR3 region is CASSERGFSRDGTGELFF. CDR3 nucleotides: TGTGCCAGCAGCGAAAGAGGATTTTCGCGGGACGGAACCGGGGAGCTGTTTTTT.

The chain recombines TRBV27 with TRBJ2-7, with D possibly TRBD1 on 6 matching bases. Germline V gives CDR1 MNHEY, CDR2 SMNVEV (reference sequence). V lost 5 bases and J 0 bases, leaving 14 bases between the germline ends. The CDR3 is made up of 15 amino acids. The CDR3 loop reads CASSTGHRSSYEQYF. As DNA, the CDR3 is TGTGCCAGCAGTACGGGACACCGCAGCTCCTACGAGCAGTACTTC.

This rearrangement joins TRBV30 to TRBJ2-1; 7 bases map to TRBD2. Germline V gives CDR1 GTSNPN, CDR2 SVGIG (reference sequence). V gave up 6 bases and J gave up 12 bases; unmatched junction bases: 17. The CDR3 sequence is 14 residues long. DNA of the CDR3: TGTGCCTGTCACCTGGGACTACCCGAAGGATGGCAGTTCTTC. This translates into CACHLGLPEGWQFF. Complete variable domain (other parts from reference TRBV30 and TRBJ2-1): SQTIHQWPATLVQPVGSPLSLECTVEGTSNPNLYWYRQAAGRGLQLLFYSVGIGQISSEVPQNLSASRPQDRQFILSSKKLLLSDSGFYLCACHLGLPEGWQFFGPGTRLTVL.

This chain links TRBV11-2 with TRBJ1-5; TRBD1 matches 8 bases. This CDR3 has 15 residues. Germline V gives CDR1 SGHAT, CDR2 FQNNGV. Losses at the gene ends were 3 bases for V and 5 bases for J; bases not matched to a gene: 6. CDR3 sequence (DNA): TGTGCCAGCAGCTTCTGGACAGGGATCGATCAGCCCCAGCATTTT. The encoded protein is CASSFWTGIDQPQHF.

J is TRBJ1-5 and V is TRBV6-6; TRBD1 agrees at 7 bases. The trim removed 4 bases at V and 7 bases at J, leaving 7 bases unmatched. This CDR3 comprises 14 residues. Germline V gene data show CDR1 as MNHNY and CDR2 as SVGAGI (reference sequence). The CDR3 bases are TGTGCCAGCAGTTTGAACAGGGGCGGGCAGCCCCAGCATTTT. This gives the protein CASSLNRGGQPQHF.

The rearrangement uses TRBV18 and TRBJ2-2; D not certain. The CDR3 contains 15 residues. Germline V lookup: CDR1 KGHSH, CDR2 LQKENI. Trimming left V 5 bases short and J 0 bases short, with 10 bases between. The CDR3 bases are TGTGCCAGCTCAGGTGTAGATTCGAACACCGGGGAGCTGTTTTTT. This gives the protein CASSGVDSNTGELFF.

This chain joins TRBV4-2 and TRBJ1-2, with TRBD1 matching over 8 bases. V dropped 0 bases and J dropped 8; count of bases not matched to a gene: 8. CDR3 size: 15 residues. CDR1 is LGHNA and CDR2 is YNFKEQ in the germline V gene. CDR3 amino acids: CASSQDKQGVQGYTF. The DNA of the CDR3 is TGTGCCAGCAGCCAAGATAAACAGGGGGTACAGGGCTACACCTTC.

This rearrangement joins TRBV27 to TRBJ2-1, with D unresolved. CDR1 and CDR2 from the germline V gene are MNHEY and SMNVEV (reference sequence). Between the trimmed V and J ends, which lost 3 bases and 7 bases, there was a span of 7 bases. This CDR3 comprises 12 residues. The CDR3 DNA reads as TGTGCCAGCAGTTTCATCGGTAATGAGCAGTTCTTC. Translated, it gives CASSFIGNEQFF.